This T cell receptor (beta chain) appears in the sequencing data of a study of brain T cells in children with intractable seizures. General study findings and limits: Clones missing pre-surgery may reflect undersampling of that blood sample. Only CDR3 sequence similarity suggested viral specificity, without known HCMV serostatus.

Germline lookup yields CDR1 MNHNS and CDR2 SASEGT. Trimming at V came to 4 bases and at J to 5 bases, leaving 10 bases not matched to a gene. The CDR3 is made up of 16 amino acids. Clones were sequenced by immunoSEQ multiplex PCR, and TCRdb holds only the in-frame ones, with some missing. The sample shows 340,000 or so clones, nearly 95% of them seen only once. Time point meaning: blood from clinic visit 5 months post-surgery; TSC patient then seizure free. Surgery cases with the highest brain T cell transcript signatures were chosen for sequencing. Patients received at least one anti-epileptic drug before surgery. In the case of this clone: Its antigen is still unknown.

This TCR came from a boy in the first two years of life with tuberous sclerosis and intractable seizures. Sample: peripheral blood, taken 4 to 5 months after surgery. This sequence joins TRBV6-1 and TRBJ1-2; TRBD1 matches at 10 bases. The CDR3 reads CASSGTVDRGPYGYTF. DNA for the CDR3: TGTGCCAGCAGTGGAACGGTCGACAGGGGGCCATATGGCTACACCTTC.